This T cell receptor (beta chain) comes out of a study of T cells in women clearing cervical HPV infection. As for the study in general: Control women cleared a single incident HPV16 infection within 12 months. Blood came at first lesion visit for cases, post-clearance for controls. General study points: T-cell numbers per sample were unknown and may explain richness differences.

Note on this clone: The antigen remains unidentified. The read falls 3 residues short of the CDR3 end, and the missing part is taken from the germline J gene.

Deletions cut 3 bases from V and 3 bases from J, with 13 bases between. The CDR3 runs 15 residues. Germline V gene sequence: CDR1 MNHEY, CDR2 SMNVEV (reference sequence). Sequencing was performed with immunoSEQ multiplex PCR; in TCRdb, only in-frame clones are kept and a portion is missing. The table for this sample gives 35,000 to 45,000 clones. The sequence was collected from a woman aged 18 to 75 with a cervical HPV16 infection that either progressed to CIN3+ or cleared (not recorded which). Sequenced sample: blood buffy coat. This chain connects TRBV27 to TRBJ2-3, with D perhaps matching TRBD2 (6 bases). Here the CDR3 reads CASSFVGGETDTQYF. The part of the CDR3 DNA that was read is TGTGCCAGCAGTTTCGTGGGGGGAGAGACAGATACG.